This T cell receptor beta chain is from a study of low-dose radiotherapy and immunotherapy resistance in tumors. Gene-specific TRAV and TRBV primers were used for first-strand cDNA, covering alpha and beta chains. TCR amplification ran approximately 20 PCR cycles using constant-region and V-primer adapter primers. TCRdb itself ran the reads through MiXCR, one entry per CDR3 protein. This table has 85,000 to 95,000 distinct CDR3 sequences, more than 20% appearing once. The ends were cut back, 5 bases at V and 0 bases at J, with 7 bases in the middle. Germline CDR1 is SNHLY and CDR2 is FYNNEI. CDR3 length equals 13 residues. Time point defined: after trial treatment. Treatment specified: LDRT plus nivolumab, ipilimumab, low-dose cyclophosphamide and aspirin (RACIN trial). Donors received nivolumab, ipilimumab, aspirin, low-dose cyclophosphamide and low-dose radiotherapy.

The clonotype originates from a female donor with ovarian cancer. This chain links TRBV2 with TRBJ1-2; D is uncertain. The sequencing here drew on PBMCs, taken after low-dose radiotherapy plus immunotherapy. The CDR3 coding sequence is TGTGCCAGCAGTAAGGAAACTAACTATGGCTACACCTTC. Protein sequence: CASSKETNYGYTF.